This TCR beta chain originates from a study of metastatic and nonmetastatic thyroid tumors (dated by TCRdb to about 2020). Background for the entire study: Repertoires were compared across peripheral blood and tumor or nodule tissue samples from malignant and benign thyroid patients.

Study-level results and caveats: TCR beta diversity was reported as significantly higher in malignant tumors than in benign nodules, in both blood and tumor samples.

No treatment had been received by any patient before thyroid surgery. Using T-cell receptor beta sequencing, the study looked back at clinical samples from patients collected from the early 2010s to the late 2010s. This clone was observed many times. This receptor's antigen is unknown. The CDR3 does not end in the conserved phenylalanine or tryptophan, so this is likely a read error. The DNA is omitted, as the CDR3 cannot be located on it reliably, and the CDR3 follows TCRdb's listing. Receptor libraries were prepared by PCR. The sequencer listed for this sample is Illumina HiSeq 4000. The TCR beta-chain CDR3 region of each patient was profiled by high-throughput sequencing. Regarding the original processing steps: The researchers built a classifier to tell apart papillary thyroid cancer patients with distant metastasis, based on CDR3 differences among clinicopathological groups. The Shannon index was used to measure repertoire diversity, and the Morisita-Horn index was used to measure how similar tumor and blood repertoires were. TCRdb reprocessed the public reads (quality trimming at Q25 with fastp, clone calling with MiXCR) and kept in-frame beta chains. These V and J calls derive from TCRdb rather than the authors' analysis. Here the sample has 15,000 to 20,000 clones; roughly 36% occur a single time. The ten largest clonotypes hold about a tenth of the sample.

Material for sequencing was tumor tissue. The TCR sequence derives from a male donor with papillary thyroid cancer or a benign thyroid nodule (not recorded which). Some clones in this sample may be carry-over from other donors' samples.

The CDR3 reads as follows: CASSPKPPM. The sequence is built from TRBV9 and TRBJ2-2; the table's TRBD1 call for D was not verified on the DNA. The CDR3 contains 9 residues when both ends are counted. As encoded in the germline V gene, CDR1 is SGDLS while CDR2 is YYNGEE.